The present entry profiles one TCR beta chain with its context. As handled by the study authors: The authors estimated nucleated cell counts from reference gene primer amplification. The protocol was immunoSEQ multiplex PCR, while the TCRdb copy is restricted to in-frame clones and leaves out a portion. V and J calls and clone size are as listed in that table; D and trimming were resolved from the DNA. The repertoire has fewer than 300,000 clones, around 84% of them found once; the top ten carry roughly 11%. During active infection, Seattle patients enrolled and were then monitored through disease. The data stem from a study of blood T cell repertoires in COVID-19. Across the study: The analysed material was cDNA or gDNA that came from T cells, B-cell-depleted T cells, or PBMCs.

This CDR3 has 12 residues. The sequence was collected from a man aged 50 to 59 with COVID-19, enrolled during active disease. V and J are TRBV21-1 and TRBJ2-5; TRBD2 was called by the table and not checked on the DNA. TRBV21-1 is an annotated pseudogene. Sequences were obtained from peripheral blood. CDR3 coding DNA: TGTGCCAGCAGGCGGGGGAGAGAGACCCAGTACTTC. Encoded protein: CASRRGRETQYF.